This TCR beta chain is from a study of response to subunit inactivated influenza vaccine. Germline lookup yields CDR1 DFQATT and CDR2 SNEGSKA (reference sequence). Losses at the gene ends were 6 bases for V and 9 bases for J; bases not matched to a gene: 3. This CDR3 contains 13 residues. General observations from the study: Researchers suggested that each seasonal influenza vaccination recruits few new T cells.

TCRdb re-analysed the RT-PCR reads in MiXCR, keeping a single row per CDR3 protein. Here the sample spans under 800,000 distinct CDR3 sequences, about 14% being singletons. This clonotype has just a few counts. Antigen: not known. The receptor was derived from a middle-aged man who received an inactivated influenza vaccine. The sample was PBMCs from blood, taken 14 days before vaccination. The genes are TRBV20-1 and TRBJ2-1; TRBD2 matches 15 bases. CDR3 sequence (DNA): TGCAGTGCGGGACTAGCGGGGGGCTTTGAGCAGTTCTTC. The encoded protein is CSAGLAGGFEQFF.